This is a list of T cell receptor beta chains from one sample in a study of cytomegalovirus exposure and HLA in healthy donors. Only in-frame clones appear in the TCRdb table, and some are missing; sequencing was by immunoSEQ multiplex PCR. The table includes more than 85,000 clones, around 80% detected once. The sample consisted of PBMCs. Receptors originate from a woman aged 50 to 60 in good health and CMV-seropositive. The CDR3 runs from the conserved cysteine through the conserved F or W. D genes are given only for firm matches. Size is stated for part of the rows, as once, few or many counts, or as a class when the clone is expanded.

v_call,d_call,clone_size,j_call,cdr3_aa,cdr3_nt
TRBV15,-,-,TRBJ1-1,CATSRGQGTEAFF,TGTGCCACCAGCAGAGGTCAGGGCACTGAAGCTTTCTTT
TRBV5-4,-,-,TRBJ1-2,CASSDTGNYGYTF,TGTGCCAGCAGCGATACAGGGAACTATGGCTACACCTTC
TRBV19,TRBD1,-,TRBJ1-5,CASSFRTGFNQPQHF,TGTGCCAGTAGTTTCCGGACAGGATTCAATCAGCCCCAGCATTTT
TRBV2,TRBD2,-,TRBJ2-5,CASSRTSAQETQYF,TGTGCCAGCAGCCGAACTAGCGCACAAGAGACCCAGTACTTC
TRBV29-1,-,few,TRBJ1-1,CSAPGTSNTEAFF,TGCAGCGCCCCCGGGACAAGTAACACTGAAGCTTTCTTT
TRBV19,-,-,TRBJ1-2,CASRMGARGYTF,TGTGCCAGTAGGATGGGGGCTCGGGGCTACACCTTC
TRBV14,TRBD1,-,TRBJ1-1,CASSQDDADRGRRTEAFF,TGTGCCAGCAGCCAAGATGACGCGGACAGGGGGCGCAGGACTGAAGCTTTCTTT
TRBV30,-,-,TRBJ1-1,CAWSVWRGADTEAFF,TGTGCCTGGAGTGTATGGCGGGGGGCGGACACTGAAGCTTTCTTT
TRBV5-6,-,-,TRBJ2-5,CASSLAGGGAGETQYF,TGTGCCAGCAGCTTGGCCGGCGGGGGCGCCGGGGAGACCCAGTACTTC
TRBV11-2,TRBD1,-,TRBJ2-1,CASSPRAKGTGTDNEQFF,TGTGCCAGCAGCCCGCGCGCCAAGGGGACAGGGACCGACAATGAGCAGTTCTTC
TRBV19,TRBD1,-,TRBJ1-1,CASVTGGIEAFF,TGTGCCAGCGTAACAGGGGGGATTGAAGCTTTCTTT
TRBV7-9,TRBD2,-,TRBJ2-7,CSSSYSPRLRGLYEQYF,TGTTCCAGCAGCTATAGCCCGCGTCTTAGGGGACTATACGAGCAGTACTTC
TRBV7-9,-,-,TRBJ1-2,CSSSLGTPRNYGYTF,TGTTCCAGCAGCTTAGGGACACCCCGTAACTATGGCTACACCTTC
TRBV4-1,TRBD2,-,TRBJ2-7,CASSQDEGRLAGFSYEQYF,TGCGCCAGCAGCCAAGATGAGGGTAGGCTAGCGGGATTCTCCTACGAGCAGTACTTC
TRBV2,-,-,TRBJ1-1,CASGQAGRNTEAFF,TGTGCCAGCGGCCAGGCAGGGCGAAACACTGAAGCTTTCTTT
TRBV5-4,TRBD2,-,TRBJ2-3,CASSLRGGADTQYF,TGTGCCAGCAGCTTGCGGGGGGGCGCAGATACGCAGTATTTT
TRBV9,TRBD2,-,TRBJ2-3,CASSVELAGGTDTQYF,TGTGCCAGCAGCGTAGAACTAGCGGGAGGAACAGATACGCAGTATTTT
TRBV30,TRBD2,-,TRBJ2-1,CAWSVGLAGAKNEQFF,TGTGCCTGGAGTGTCGGGCTAGCGGGAGCGAAAAATGAGCAGTTCTTC
TRBV9,TRBD2,once,TRBJ2-2,CASSVTSGSRGTGELFF,TGTGCCAGCAGCGTAACTAGCGGGAGCCGAGGCACCGGGGAGCTGTTTTTT
TRBV10-3,-,-,TRBJ2-7,CAISPSVQGTYEQYF,TGTGCCATCAGTCCATCCGTACAGGGCACCTACGAGCAGTACTTC
TRBV5-4,TRBD1,-,TRBJ1-2,CASRYTGGPRGYTF,TGTGCCAGCAGGTACACAGGGGGACCCAGAGGCTACACCTTC
TRBV14,-,-,TRBJ1-3,CASSQTVSGNTIYF,TGTGCCAGCAGCCAAACGGTCTCTGGAAACACCATATATTTT
TRBV5-1,TRBD1,-,TRBJ2-3,CASSTPGGSTDTQYF,TGCGCCAGCAGCACCCCAGGGGGCAGCACAGATACGCAGTATTTT
TRBV7-3,TRBD1,once,TRBJ1-1,CASSRDRGQDTEAFF,TGTGCCAGCAGCAGGGACAGGGGGCAGGACACTGAAGCTTTCTTT
TRBV10-3,TRBD1,-,TRBJ2-7,CATGDSSYEQYF,TGTGCCACTGGGGACAGTTCCTACGAGCAGTACTTC
TRBV14,-,-,TRBJ2-7,CASSQAGRWYEQYF,TGTGCCAGCAGCCAAGCGGGGAGATGGTACGAGCAGTACTTC
TRBV9,TRBD1,-,TRBJ1-3,CASSEGTVSGNTIYF,TGTGCCAGCAGCGAGGGGACAGTCTCTGGAAACACCATATATTTT
TRBV7-9,-,-,TRBJ1-2,CSSSLDRPGSGYTF,TGTTCCAGCAGCTTAGATCGGCCAGGGTCTGGCTACACCTTC
TRBV18,TRBD1,-,TRBJ2-1,CASSPQGAGAYNEQFF,TGTGCCAGCTCACCACAGGGGGCCGGCGCCTACAATGAGCAGTTCTTC
TRBV7-2,TRBD1,-,TRBJ1-6,CASSLDRVNSPLHF,TGTGCCAGCAGCTTGGACAGGGTCAATTCACCCCTCCACTTT
TRBV7-8,TRBD1,-,TRBJ1-1,CASSLRAGQGMNTEAFF,TGTGCCAGCAGCCTACGCGCGGGACAGGGTATGAACACTGAAGCTTTCTTT
TRBV2,TRBD1,-,TRBJ1-5,CASSDLDRVGQPQHF,TGTGCCAGCAGCGACTTAGACAGGGTTGGGCAGCCCCAGCATTTT
TRBV7-2,-,-,TRBJ2-1,CASSFFSYNEQFF,TGTGCCAGCAGCTTTTTCAGCTACAATGAGCAGTTCTTC
TRBV5-1,TRBD1,-,TRBJ1-1,CASSSLTGTATEAFF,TGCGCCAGCAGCTCCTTGACAGGGACGGCCACTGAAGCTTTCTTT
TRBV15,TRBD1,-,TRBJ1-5,CATSRDLGTVNQPQHF,TGTGCCACCAGCAGAGATCTCGGGACAGTGAATCAGCCCCAGCATTTT
TRBV5-1,TRBD1,few,TRBJ1-1,CASSPATGRTEAFF,TGCGCCAGCTCTCCCGCGACAGGGAGAACTGAAGCTTTCTTT
TRBV5-1,TRBD1,-,TRBJ2-7,CASSLESGGGEQYF,TGCGCCAGCAGCTTGGAATCAGGGGGCGGCGAGCAGTACTTC
TRBV19,-,-,TRBJ1-5,CASSIGGSSSNQPQHF,TGTGCCAGTAGTATAGGAGGAAGCAGTAGCAATCAGCCCCAGCATTTT
TRBV7-9,TRBD1,-,TRBJ1-1,CASSQQGPNTEAFF,TGTGCCAGCAGCCAACAGGGGCCAAACACTGAAGCTTTCTTT
TRBV10-3,-,-,TRBJ2-2,CATRPSRDTGELFF,TGTGCCACCCGACCTTCGCGGGACACCGGGGAGCTGTTTTTT
TRBV7-9,TRBD2,-,TRBJ2-7,CASIDTGTSGNEQYF,TGTGCCAGCATCGACACCGGGACTAGCGGCAACGAGCAGTACTTC